A selection of T cell receptor beta chains follows, all from one sample in a study of regulatory T cells in long-lasting Graves disease. Each CDR3 protein gets one entry after TCRdb re-called the multiplex PCR reads with MiXCR. The sample comprises about 500,000 distinct CDR3 sequences, around 15% of which are singletons, and 9% to 15% rests with the top ten. These sequences were also reported in another study, on T cells in Graves' hyperthyroidism and ophthalmopathy.

Sequencing was performed on peripheral blood mononuclear cells (PBMCs), taken at new diagnosis, from a patient treated with antithyroid drugs. These receptors all stem from a man aged 35-49 years with Graves disease. CDR3s include the opening cysteine and the closing phenylalanine or tryptophan. A D gene is named only where the DNA matches it firmly. Not all rows give a size; the values are once, few, many and, for expanded clones, a class.

V	length	size	J	D	CDR3	DNA
TRBV7-9	14	.	TRBJ1-1	.	CASILHGGDTEAFF	TGTGCCAGCATCCTCCATGGTGGGGACACTGAAGCTTTCTTT
TRBV5-1	14	few	TRBJ2-3	.	CASSSPTSTDTQYF	TGTGCCAGCAGCTCTCCAACTAGCACAGATACGCAGTATTTT
TRBV27	16	.	TRBJ2-3	TRBD2	CASRRTSGRSTDTQYF	TGTGCCAGCAGAAGGACTAGCGGGAGAAGCACAGATACGCAGTATTTT
TRBV5-1	15	many	TRBJ1-1	TRBD1	CASSFRDRGSGEAFF	TGCGCCAGCAGCTTCCGGGACAGGGGGTCGGGTGAAGCTTTCTTT
TRBV7-3	12	.	TRBJ2-7	.	CASSQSGGEQYF	TGTGCCAGCAGCCAAAGTGGGGGCGAGCAGTACTTC
TRBV29-1	16	few	TRBJ2-2	.	CSAGGSGSGGTGELFF	TGCAGCGCCGGGGGTAGTGGGTCCGGGGGCACCGGGGAGCTGTTTTTT
TRBV15	16	.	TRBJ1-5	TRBD1	CATSSAQGVSNQPQHF	TGTGCCACCAGCAGTGCCCAGGGGGTGAGCAATCAGCCCCAGCATTTT
TRBV7-6	14	few	TRBJ1-2	TRBD1	CASSSLTGGYGYTF	TGTGCCAGCAGCTCCCTGACAGGGGGCTATGGCTACACCTTC
TRBV5-1	15	many	TRBJ2-1	.	CASSLEASSYNEQFF	TGCGCCAGCAGCTTGGAGGCCAGCTCCTACAATGAGCAGTTCTTC
TRBV7-7	20	.	TRBJ2-1	TRBD2	CASSLEFQGWTSGSPNEQFF	TGTGCTAGCAGCTTAGAGTTCCAGGGATGGACTAGCGGGAGTCCCAATGAGCAGTTCTTC
TRBV5-1	16	.	TRBJ1-4	.	CASSQTDTSLGEKLFF	TGCGCCAGCAGCCAGACTGACACCAGCTTAGGAGAAAAACTGTTTTTT
TRBV28	14	few	TRBJ2-4	.	CASSLQGQRNIQYF	TGTGCCAGCAGTCTCCAGGGTCAGAGGAACATTCAGTACTTC
TRBV5-1	15	.	TRBJ2-1	TRBD2	CASSFNGGRVDEQFF	TGCGCCAGCAGCTTTAACGGCGGGAGGGTGGATGAGCAGTTCTTC
TRBV5-1	13	many	TRBJ1-1	.	CASSLKGLTEAFF	TGCGCCAGCAGCTTGAAGGGGTTGACTGAAGCTTTCTTT
TRBV20-1	14	few	TRBJ1-1	.	CSAASGPLNTEAFF	TGCAGTGCTGCCTCGGGGCCCCTGAACACTGAAGCTTTCTTT
TRBV28	14	few	TRBJ1-3	.	CASSAGGGGNTIYF	TGTGCCAGCAGCGCGGGGGGGGGAGGAAACACCATATATTTT
TRBV11-2	16	many	TRBJ1-2	.	CASSLVASKGNYGYTF	TGTGCCAGCAGCTTGGTGGCCAGCAAGGGTAACTATGGCTACACCTTC
TRBV3-1	13	many	TRBJ1-1	TRBD1	CASSRQGVAEAFF	TGTGCCAGCAGCCGACAGGGGGTCGCTGAAGCTTTCTTT
TRBV5-1	14	.	TRBJ2-7	TRBD1	CASSSGRGLGEQYF	TGCGCCAGCAGTTCAGGCAGGGGGCTCGGGGAGCAGTACTTC
TRBV28	16	many	TRBJ2-3	TRBD1	CASSFERGRNTDTQYF	TGTGCCAGCAGTTTTGAAAGGGGGCGCAACACAGATACGCAGTATTTT
TRBV24-1	16	many	TRBJ2-1	.	CATSDFRQGSYNEQFF	TGTGCCACCAGTGATTTTAGGCAGGGCTCCTACAATGAGCAGTTCTTC
TRBV3-1	15	few	TRBJ2-7	TRBD2	CASSRCSGRACEQYF	TGTGCCAGCAGTCGATGTAGCGGGAGGGCATGCGAGCAGTACTTC
TRBV28	12	.	TRBJ1-2	TRBD1	CASGRQGYGYTF	TGTGCCAGCGGCAGACAGGGGTATGGCTACACCTTC
TRBV7-9	15	.	TRBJ1-2	.	CASSLEATEIYGYTF	TGTGCCAGCAGCTTAGAGGCGACAGAAATCTATGGCTACACCTTC
TRBV9	14	few	TRBJ2-1	.	CASSVENFINEQFF	TGTGCCAGCAGCGTAGAAAACTTCATCAATGAGCAGTTCTTC
TRBV12-3/TRBV12-4	12	many	TRBJ2-1	.	CASTLARNEQFF	TGTGCCAGCACCCTCGCGCGGAATGAGCAGTTCTTC
TRBV15	14	once	TRBJ1-3	TRBD1	CATSRSTQGNTIYF	TGTGCCACCAGCCGCTCAACACAGGGGAACACCATATATTTT
TRBV4-1	15	.	TRBJ2-1	TRBD2	CASSQELAGEDEQFF	TGCGCCAGCAGCCAAGAACTAGCGGGTGAAGATGAGCAGTTCTTC
TRBV7-8	15	many	TRBJ2-1	.	CASSHPLGGYNEQFF	TGTGCCAGCAGCCACCCCCTAGGTGGCTACAATGAGCAGTTCTTC
TRBV27	10	many	TRBJ2-1	.	CASRGLEQFF	TGTGCCAGCAGGGGATTAGAGCAGTTCTTC
TRBV3-1	13	many	TRBJ2-1	.	CASSPRGGNEQFF	TGTGCCAGCAGCCCAAGGGGTGGTAATGAGCAGTTCTTC
TRBV2	13	many	TRBJ2-3	TRBD2	CASRGTSVGTQYF	TGTGCCAGCAGAGGGACTAGCGTTGGTACGCAGTATTTT
TRBV5-1	17	.	TRBJ2-4	TRBD2	CASSPGTSGRAGAIQYF	TGCGCCAGCAGCCCGGGGACTAGCGGGAGGGCCGGGGCCATTCAGTACTTC
TRBV20-1	11	.	TRBJ2-3	.	CSAKGSDTQYF	TGCAGTGCAAAGGGGTCGGATACGCAGTATTTT
TRBV29-1	10	.	TRBJ1-1	.	CSVEYTEAFF	TGCAGCGTTGAATACACTGAAGCTTTCTTT
TRBV11-2	16	many	TRBJ1-4	.	CASSNDGYPGSEKLFF	TGTGCCAGCAGCAACGACGGATACCCAGGCAGTGAAAAACTGTTTTTT
TRBV7-3	17	once	TRBJ2-6	.	CASSLGDRSSGANVLTF	TGTGCCAGCAGCTTAGGGGACCGAAGCTCTGGGGCCAACGTCCTGACTTTC
TRBV28	15	many	TRBJ1-4	TRBD1	CASSSRTGEGEKLFF	TGTGCCAGCAGTTCCAGAACAGGGGAGGGAGAAAAACTGTTTTTT
TRBV7-3	18	.	TRBJ2-2	TRBD2	CASSSRTSGSWDTGELFF	TGTGCCAGCAGCTCTCGGACTAGCGGGAGCTGGGACACCGGGGAGCTGTTTTTT
TRBV5-1	15	many	TRBJ2-7	TRBD1	CASSGTGAPLGEQYF	TGCGCCAGCAGCGGGACAGGGGCGCCGTTGGGCGAGCAGTACTTC
TRBV29-1	12	.	TRBJ1-1	.	CSVDTQHTEAFF	TGCAGCGTTGATACTCAGCACACTGAAGCTTTCTTT
TRBV10-3	18	.	TRBJ2-6	.	CASSYNPGPYFGANVLTF	TGTGCCAGCAGTTATAACCCTGGACCATACTTTGGGGCCAACGTCCTGACTTTC
TRBV6-1	17	.	TRBJ2-1	TRBD2	CASTPGTSGRATDEQFF	TGTGCCAGCACTCCAGGGACTAGCGGGAGGGCCACTGATGAGCAGTTCTTC
TRBV6-1	12	.	TRBJ2-7	.	CASTIDRNEQYF	TGTGCCAGCACCATCGACAGGAACGAGCAGTACTTC
TRBV6-5	15	many	TRBJ2-5	TRBD2	CASSSTSVGAETQYF	TGTGCCAGCAGTTCGACTAGCGTGGGGGCAGAGACCCAGTACTTC
TRBV2	16	many	TRBJ2-1	TRBD2	CASSPLSGSSYNEQFF	TGTGCCAGCAGCCCCCTTAGCGGGAGCTCCTACAATGAGCAGTTCTTC
TRBV6-1	16	.	TRBJ2-5	.	CASSPYVTRTRETQYF	TGTGCCAGCAGTCCCTACGTGACTCGTACGAGAGAGACCCAGTACTTC
TRBV4-2	15	many	TRBJ2-5	.	CASSQDGGTQETQYF	TGTGCCAGCAGCCAAGATGGAGGAACCCAAGAGACCCAGTACTTC
TRBV11-3	15	many	TRBJ1-1	TRBD1	CASSPLGTGNTEAFF	TGTGCCAGCAGTCCACTTGGGACAGGTAACACTGAAGCTTTCTTT
TRBV7-3	15	many	TRBJ2-2	.	CASSFSSSATGELFF	TGTGCCAGCAGCTTCAGCTCTAGCGCGACCGGGGAGCTGTTTTTT